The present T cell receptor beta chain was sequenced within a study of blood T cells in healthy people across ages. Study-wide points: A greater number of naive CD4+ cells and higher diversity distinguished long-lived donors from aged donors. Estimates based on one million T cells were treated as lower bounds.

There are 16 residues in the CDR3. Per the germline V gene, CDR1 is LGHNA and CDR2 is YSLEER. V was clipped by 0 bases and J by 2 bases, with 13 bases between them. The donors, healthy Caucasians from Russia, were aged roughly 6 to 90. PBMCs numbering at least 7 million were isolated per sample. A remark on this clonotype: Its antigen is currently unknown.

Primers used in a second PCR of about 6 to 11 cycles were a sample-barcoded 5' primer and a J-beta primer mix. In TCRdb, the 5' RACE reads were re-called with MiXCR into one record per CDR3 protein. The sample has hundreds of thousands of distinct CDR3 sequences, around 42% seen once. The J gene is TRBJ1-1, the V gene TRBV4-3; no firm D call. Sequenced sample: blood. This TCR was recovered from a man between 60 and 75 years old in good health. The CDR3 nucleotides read TGCGCCAGCAGCCAAGATCAAACGACTCTCAACACTGAAGCTTTCTTT. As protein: CASSQDQTTLNTEAFF.